This T cell receptor (beta chain) stems from a study of type 1 and type 2 diabetes patients. Study-wide findings and caveats: Type 2 diabetes and control samples shared highly correlated V and J usage, averaging approximately 0.97.

The V and J ends lost 8 bases and 1 base respectively, with 15 bases between them. The CDR3 is 13 amino acids. Germline V gene lookup returns CDR1 GTSNPN and CDR2 SVGIG (reference sequence). Donors had no other autoimmune disease or infection in four weeks. Genomic DNA was the PCR template. Multiplex PCR with 30 forward and 13 reverse primers amplified the TCR beta CDR3. From the multiplex PCR reads, TCRdb called clonotypes with MiXCR, one entry per CDR3 protein. Of more than 250,000 distinct CDR3 sequences listed, 47% are singletons. In the case of this clonotype: What it recognizes is unknown.

This receptor was obtained from a man aged 18 to 30 with type 2 diabetes. The chain combines TRBV30 with TRBJ2-7, with a possible D match to TRBD1 (6 bases). The material sequenced was peripheral blood mononuclear cells (PBMCs). CDR3 coding DNA: TGTGCCAGCACAGGGTTTTGGTCCTACGAGCAGTACTTC. Its protein product is CASTGFWSYEQYF. Complete variable domain (other parts from reference TRBV30 and TRBJ2-7): SQTIHQWPATLVQPVGSPLSLECTVEGTSNPNLYWYRQAAGRGLQLLFYSVGIGQISSEVPQNLSASRPQDRQFILSSKKLLLSDSGFYLCASTGFWSYEQYFGPGTRLTVT.